The rows below give T cell receptor beta chains drawn from one sample of a study of blood T cell repertoires in COVID-19. The protocol was immunoSEQ multiplex PCR, while the TCRdb copy is restricted to in-frame clones and leaves out a portion. Of under 300,000 clones in the sample, around 83% were seen once. Sequencing was performed on peripheral blood. The receptors derive from an elderly man with acute or convalescent COVID-19. CDR3s include the opening cysteine and the closing phenylalanine or tryptophan. The D gene is left open where the match is weak. Clone size appears in some rows only: once, few, many, or a class for an expanded clone.

d_call	clone_size	v_call	j_call	cdr3_aa	cdr3_nt
-	once	TRBV11-2	TRBJ2-7	CASSLAGLEQYF	TGTGCCAGCAGCTTAGCAGGTTTGGAGCAGTACTTC
-	-	TRBV4-1	TRBJ2-1	CASSQAPSLTYNEQFF	TGCGCCAGCAGCCAAGCTCCTAGCCTCACCTACAATGAGCAGTTCTTC
-	-	TRBV6-5	TRBJ2-2	CASPPPNAGELFF	TGTGCCAGCCCCCCCCCTAACGCCGGGGAGCTGTTTTTT
-	-	TRBV6-6	TRBJ1-2	CASSYDSGSGYTF	TGTGCCAGCAGTTACGATTCTGGGAGTGGCTACACCTTC
-	once	TRBV11-2	TRBJ2-3	CASSFTASTDTQYF	TGTGCCAGCAGCTTTACAGCCAGCACAGATACGCAGTATTTT
-	-	TRBV3-1/TRBV3-2	TRBJ2-1	CASSQADEQFF	TGTGCCAGCAGCCAGGCCGATGAGCAGTTCTTC
TRBD1	-	TRBV5-1	TRBJ2-1	CASSLGGQGSNEQFF	TGCGCCAGCAGCTTGGGGGGACAGGGGTCCAATGAGCAGTTCTTC
TRBD1	-	TRBV4-1	TRBJ1-2	CASSLERTGSGLGYTF	TGCGCCAGCAGCCTAGAACGGACAGGGAGTGGTTTGGGCTACACCTTC
TRBD1	-	TRBV7-8	TRBJ2-7	CASSLVSGGEQYF	TGTGCCAGCAGCTTAGTATCAGGGGGCGAGCAGTACTTC
-	-	TRBV5-1	TRBJ1-5	CASRPGTNSNQPQHF	TGCGCCAGCAGACCGGGGACAAATAGCAATCAGCCCCAGCATTTT
TRBD2	-	TRBV5-1	TRBJ2-1	CASSARGDPYNEQFF	TGCGCCAGCAGCGCCCGGGGGGACCCCTACAATGAGCAGTTCTTC
TRBD2	-	TRBV9	TRBJ2-2	CASSVAASGRGTGELFF	TGTGCCAGCAGCGTAGCGGCTAGCGGGAGGGGCACCGGGGAGCTGTTTTTT
TRBD1	-	TRBV7-3	TRBJ2-2	CASSLGQHTGELFF	TGTGCCAGCAGCTTGGGACAGCACACCGGGGAGCTGTTTTTT
TRBD2	-	TRBV7-2	TRBJ2-7	CASSFLAGAAEQYF	TGTGCCAGCAGCTTCCTAGCGGGGGCGGCCGAGCAGTACTTC
TRBD1	once	TRBV24-1	TRBJ2-5	CATSESGTGNRETQYF	TGTGCCACCAGTGAGTCCGGGACAGGGAATAGGGAGACCCAGTACTTC
TRBD2	-	TRBV28	TRBJ2-5	CASSSSGLAGGRWGETQYF	TGTGCCAGCAGTTCTTCCGGACTAGCGGGAGGGCGTTGGGGAGAGACCCAGTACTTC
-	-	TRBV19	TRBJ2-2	CASSAGPSNTGELFF	TGTGCCAGTAGTGCAGGGCCCTCGAACACCGGGGAGCTGTTTTTT
-	few	TRBV28	TRBJ1-6	CASRGGFDSPLHF	TGTGCCAGCAGGGGGGGATTCGATTCACCCCTCCACTTT
TRBD1	-	TRBV19	TRBJ2-5	CASSLGTGYWETQYF	TGTGCCAGTAGTCTAGGGACAGGGTATTGGGAGACCCAGTACTTC
-	-	TRBV28	TRBJ1-5	CAGTRGGQPQHF	TGTGCCGGGACCAGGGGAGGGCAGCCCCAGCATTTT
-	few	TRBV6-5	TRBJ2-1	CASSNPGSPYNEQFF	TGTGCCAGCAGTAACCCCGGGAGCCCTTACAATGAGCAGTTCTTC
-	-	TRBV7-9	TRBJ2-3	CASRLNTDTQYF	TGTGCCAGCAGACTCAACACAGATACGCAGTATTTT
-	-	TRBV18	TRBJ2-5	CASSPSGQGTQYF	TGTGCCAGCTCACCTAGCGGTCAGGGGACCCAGTACTTC
TRBD2	-	TRBV2	TRBJ2-2	CASSGLAGGTGELFF	TGTGCCAGCAGTGGACTAGCGGGGGGTACCGGGGAGCTGTTTTTT
-	-	TRBV2	TRBJ2-1	CASSVTGSTDEQFF	TGTGCCAGCAGCGTCACAGGGTCTACCGATGAGCAGTTCTTC
-	-	TRBV2	TRBJ2-1	CASTGRNEQFF	TGTGCCAGCACAGGGCGCAATGAGCAGTTCTTC
-	-	TRBV11-3	TRBJ2-7	CASSLVGDHYEQYF	TGTGCCAGCAGCTTAGTAGGGGATCACTACGAGCAGTACTTC
TRBD1	-	TRBV19	TRBJ1-2	CASSPGTAYGYTF	TGTGCCAGTAGCCCCGGGACAGCCTATGGCTACACCTTC
TRBD2	once	TRBV4-2	TRBJ2-1	CASSQEWGGSYNEQFF	TGTGCCAGCAGCCAAGAATGGGGGGGCTCCTACAATGAGCAGTTCTTC
TRBD1	few	TRBV5-1	TRBJ2-2	CASSPGTGYTGELFF	TGCGCCAGCAGCCCCGGGACAGGTTACACCGGGGAGCTGTTTTTT
-	-	TRBV5-1	TRBJ2-1	CASSLANGEQFF	TGCGCCAGCAGCTTGGCCAACGGGGAGCAGTTCTTC
-	-	TRBV19	TRBJ2-7	CASSTTVSSYEQYF	TGTGCCAGTAGTACCACGGTTAGCTCCTACGAGCAGTACTTC
TRBD1	few	TRBV6-4	TRBJ2-2	CASNPGQGSLNTGELFF	TGTGCCAGCAATCCGGGACAGGGGTCGTTAAACACCGGGGAGCTGTTTTTT
-	-	TRBV5-1	TRBJ1-3	CASSLQGLSGNTIYF	TGCGCCAGCAGCTTACAGGGCCTCTCTGGAAACACCATATATTTT
TRBD1	-	TRBV5-1	TRBJ2-2	CASSWTGENTGELFF	TGCGCCAGCAGCTGGACAGGGGAGAACACCGGGGAGCTGTTTTTT
TRBD1	-	TRBV5-6	TRBJ2-1	CASSWDRGDEQFF	TGTGCCAGCAGCTGGGACAGGGGAGATGAGCAGTTCTTC
TRBD2	-	TRBV5-4	TRBJ2-4	CASSFTGGLNIQYF	TGTGCCAGCAGCTTTACGGGAGGGCTAAACATTCAGTACTTC
-	-	TRBV11-1	TRBJ1-2	CASSSRAAGREYGYTF	TGTGCCAGCAGCTCAAGGGCAGCAGGCCGGGAGTATGGCTACACCTTC
-	-	TRBV12-3/TRBV12-4	TRBJ1-1	CASSFLQAAFF	TGTGCCAGCAGTTTTTTACAGGCGGCTTTCTTT
TRBD2	-	TRBV10-3	TRBJ2-2	CAISELAGDANTGELFF	TGTGCCATCAGTGAGTTAGCGGGAGACGCGAACACCGGGGAGCTGTTTTTT